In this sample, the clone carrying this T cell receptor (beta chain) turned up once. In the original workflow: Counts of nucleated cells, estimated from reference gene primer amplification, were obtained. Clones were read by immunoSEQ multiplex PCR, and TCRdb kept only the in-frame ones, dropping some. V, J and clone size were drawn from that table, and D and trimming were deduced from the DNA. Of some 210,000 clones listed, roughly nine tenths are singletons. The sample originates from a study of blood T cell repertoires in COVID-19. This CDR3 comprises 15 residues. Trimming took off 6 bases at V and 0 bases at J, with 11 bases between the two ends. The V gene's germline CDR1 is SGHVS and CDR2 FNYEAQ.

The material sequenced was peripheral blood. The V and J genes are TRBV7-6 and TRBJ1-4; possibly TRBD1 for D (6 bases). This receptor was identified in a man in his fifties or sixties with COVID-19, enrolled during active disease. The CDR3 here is CASRSGDATNEKLFF. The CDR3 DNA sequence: TGTGCCAGCAGATCAGGGGATGCAACTAATGAAAAACTGTTTTTT.